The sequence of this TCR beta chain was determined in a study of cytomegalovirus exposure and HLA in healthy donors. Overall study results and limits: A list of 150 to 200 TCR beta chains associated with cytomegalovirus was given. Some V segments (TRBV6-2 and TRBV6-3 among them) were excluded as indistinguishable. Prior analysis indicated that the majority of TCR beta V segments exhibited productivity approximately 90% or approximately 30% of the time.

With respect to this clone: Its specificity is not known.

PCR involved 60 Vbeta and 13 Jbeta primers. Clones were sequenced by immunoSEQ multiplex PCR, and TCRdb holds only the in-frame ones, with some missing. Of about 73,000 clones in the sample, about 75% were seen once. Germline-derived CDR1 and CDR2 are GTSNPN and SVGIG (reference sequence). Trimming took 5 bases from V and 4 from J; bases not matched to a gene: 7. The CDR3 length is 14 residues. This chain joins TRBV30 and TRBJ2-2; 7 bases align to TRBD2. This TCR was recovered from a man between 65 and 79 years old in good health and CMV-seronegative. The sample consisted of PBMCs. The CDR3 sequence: CAWAGRGVTGELFF. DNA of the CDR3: TGTGCCTGGGCCGGACGGGGGGTCACCGGGGAGCTGTTTTTT.